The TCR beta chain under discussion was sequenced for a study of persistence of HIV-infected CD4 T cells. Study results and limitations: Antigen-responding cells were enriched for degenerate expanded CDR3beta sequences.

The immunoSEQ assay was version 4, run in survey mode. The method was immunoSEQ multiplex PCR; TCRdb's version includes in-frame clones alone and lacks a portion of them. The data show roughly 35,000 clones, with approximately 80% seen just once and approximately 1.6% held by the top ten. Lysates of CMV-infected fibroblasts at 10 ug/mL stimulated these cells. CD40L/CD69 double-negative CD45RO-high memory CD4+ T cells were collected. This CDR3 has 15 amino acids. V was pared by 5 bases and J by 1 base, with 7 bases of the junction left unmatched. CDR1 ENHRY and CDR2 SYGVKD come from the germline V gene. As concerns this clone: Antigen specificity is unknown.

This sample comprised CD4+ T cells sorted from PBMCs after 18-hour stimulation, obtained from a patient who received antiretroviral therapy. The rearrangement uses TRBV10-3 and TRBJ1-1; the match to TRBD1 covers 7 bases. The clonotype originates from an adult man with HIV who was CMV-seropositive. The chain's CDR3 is CAISPRTGPNTEAFF. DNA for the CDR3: TGTGCCATCAGTCCCCGGACAGGACCGAACACTGAAGCTTTCTTT.